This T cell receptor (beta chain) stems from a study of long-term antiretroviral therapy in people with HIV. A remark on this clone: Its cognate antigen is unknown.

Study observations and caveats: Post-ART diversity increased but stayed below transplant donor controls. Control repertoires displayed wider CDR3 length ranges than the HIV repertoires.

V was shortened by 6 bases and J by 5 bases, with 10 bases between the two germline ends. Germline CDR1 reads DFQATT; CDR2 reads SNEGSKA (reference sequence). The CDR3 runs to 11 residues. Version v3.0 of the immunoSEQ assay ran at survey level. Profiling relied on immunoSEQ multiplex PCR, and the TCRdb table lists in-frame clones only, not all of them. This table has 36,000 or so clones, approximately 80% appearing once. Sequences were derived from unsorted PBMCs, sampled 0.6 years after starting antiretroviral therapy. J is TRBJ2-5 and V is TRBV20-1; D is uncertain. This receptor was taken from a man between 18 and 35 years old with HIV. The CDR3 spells CSAAIIETQYF. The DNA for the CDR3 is TGCAGTGCAGCTATAATCGAGACCCAGTACTTC.